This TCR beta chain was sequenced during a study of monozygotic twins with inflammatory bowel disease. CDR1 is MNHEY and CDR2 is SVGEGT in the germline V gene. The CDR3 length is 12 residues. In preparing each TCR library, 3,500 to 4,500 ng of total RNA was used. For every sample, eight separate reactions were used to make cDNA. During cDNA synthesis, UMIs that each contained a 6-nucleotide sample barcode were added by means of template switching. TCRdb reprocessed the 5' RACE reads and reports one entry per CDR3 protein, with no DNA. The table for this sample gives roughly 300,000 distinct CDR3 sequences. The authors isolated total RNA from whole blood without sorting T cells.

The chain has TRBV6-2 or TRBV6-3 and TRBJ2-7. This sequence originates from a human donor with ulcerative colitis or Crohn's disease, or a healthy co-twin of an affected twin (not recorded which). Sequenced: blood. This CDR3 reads CASSYSTYEQYF.